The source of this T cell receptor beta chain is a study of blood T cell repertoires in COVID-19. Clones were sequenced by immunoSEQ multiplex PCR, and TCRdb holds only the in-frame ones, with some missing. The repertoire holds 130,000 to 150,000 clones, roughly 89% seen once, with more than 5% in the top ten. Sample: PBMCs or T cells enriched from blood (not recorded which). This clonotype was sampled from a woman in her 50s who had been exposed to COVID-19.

In nucleotides, the CDR3 is TGTGCCAGCAGTAGACGGACAGGGCAAGCGGGTAACTATGGCTACACCTTC. Translated, it gives CASSRRTGQAGNYGYTF. V gene TRBV2 combines with J gene TRBJ1-2, with TRBD1 identical over 8 bases. CDR3 length: 17 residues. Per the germline V gene, CDR1 is SNHLY and CDR2 is FYNNEI. J lost 1 base, V lost 5 bases, and 12 bases had no gene match.